Presented here are 21 T cell receptor beta chains from one specimen sequenced in a study of cytomegalovirus exposure and HLA in healthy donors. PCR was performed using 60 Vbeta and 13 Jbeta primers. TCRdb keeps only in-frame clones here, not all; method: immunoSEQ multiplex PCR. Listed are roughly 140,000 clones; 0.96% falls within the top ten. The sample comprised PBMCs. The source is a male donor in good health and CMV-seronegative.

The genes are TRBV2 and TRBJ1-3, with 9 bases aligning to TRBD1. Germline trimming cut 7 bases from V and 5 bases from J; bases unmatched to any gene: 12. CDR3 length equals 16 residues. Germline V CDR1 and CDR2: SNHLY, FYNNEI. CDR3 nucleotide sequence: TGTGCCAGCATTCGGGGACAGGGCAAGAAAAGAAACACCATATATTTT. Amino acid sequence: CASIRGQGKKRNTIYF.

With regard to this clone: The junction shows a germline mismatch at one end, possibly a read error. The rearrangement uses TRBV6-5 and TRBJ2-1; D perhaps matches TRBD2 (6 bases). Germline CDR1 is MNHEY and CDR2 is SVGAGI. CDR3 length: 11 residues. The CDR3: CASTYSGTQFF. As DNA, the CDR3 is TGTGCCAGCACTTACTCCGGGACTCAGTTCTTC.

J is TRBJ2-5 and V is TRBV11-2, with 9 nucleotides matching TRBD2. After removal of 1 base from V and 3 bases from J, the junction contained 0 bases not matched to a gene. The CDR3 sequence is 14 residues long. CDR1 SGHAT and CDR2 FQNNGV come from the germline V gene. The CDR3 DNA is TGTGCCAGCAGCTTAGGACTAGCGGAAGAGACCCAGTACTTC. Amino acid sequence: CASSLGLAEETQYF.

The chain combines TRBV6-4 with TRBJ1-1, with TRBD1 as a possible D gene (5 bases). The V gene's germline CDR1 is MRHNA and CDR2 SNTAGT. The CDR3 sequence is 13 residues long. The V end lost 4 bases, the J end lost 0 bases, and 6 bases lay between the germline ends. The CDR3 DNA sequence: TGTGCCAGCAGTGTGGACATGAACACTGAAGCTTTCTTT. Translated, it gives CASSVDMNTEAFF.

This rearrangement joins TRBV5-1 to TRBJ1-5; maybe TRBD1 (5 bases). Per germline, CDR1 SGHRS and CDR2 YFSETQ. The CDR3 loop spans 15 amino acids. V lost 0 bases and J 0 bases, leaving 7 bases between the germline ends. CDR3 protein: CASSLEGYSNQPQHF. Here the CDR3 DNA reads TGCGCCAGCAGCTTGGAGGGGTATAGCAATCAGCCCCAGCATTTT.

The genes are TRBV5-1 and TRBJ2-5; 7 bases fit TRBD2. Germline V lookup: CDR1 SGHRS, CDR2 YFSETQ. CDR3 length: 13 residues. V shed 7 bases and J 6 bases; nucleotides not matched to a gene: 9. The CDR3 DNA reads as TGCGCCAGCCGCTATGGGAGGGCTCAGACCCAGTACTTC. This codes for CASRYGRAQTQYF. Combining the CDR3 with reference TRBV5-1 and TRBJ2-5 gives the whole variable domain KAGVTQTPRYLIKTRGQQVTLSCSPISGHRSVSWYQQTPGQGLQFLFEYFSETQRNKGNFPGRFSGRQFSNSRSEMNVSTLELGDSALYLCASRYGRAQTQYFGPGTRLLVL.

This sequence joins TRBV28 and TRBJ1-5, with 7 positions matching TRBD1. CDR3 length equals 14 residues. Germline V gene sequence: CDR1 MDHEN, CDR2 SYDVKM. J gave up 3 bases and V 8 bases, and 7 bases lay outside the gene matches. The CDR3 DNA follows: TGTGCCAGCGGGCAGGGGGGTGACAATCAGCCCCAGCATTTT. Its protein is CASGQGGDNQPQHF.

The rearrangement uses TRBV25-1 and TRBJ2-1; 10 bases are shared with TRBD2. This CDR3 has 12 residues. Per the germline V gene, CDR1 is MGHDK and CDR2 is SYGVNS. The V gene end was trimmed by 8 bases and the J gene end by 8 bases; junction bases not matched to a gene: 3. The CDR3 nucleotides read TGTGCCAGCGGACTAGCGGCCCATGAGCAGTTCTTC. Its protein is CASGLAAHEQFF.

The V call is TRBV7-9, the J call TRBJ1-3; 10 bases fit TRBD1. Unmatched junction bases numbered 4, after V lost 3 bases and J lost 2 bases. This CDR3 comprises 16 residues. Germline V gives CDR1 SEHNR, CDR2 FQNEAQ (reference sequence). The CDR3 region is CASSLRDRGAGNTIYF. In DNA, the CDR3 is TGTGCCAGCAGCTTGCGGGACAGGGGTGCTGGAAACACCATATATTTT.

Concerning this clone: Other DNA sequences in the same sample also yield this CDR3. This chain joins TRBV5-1 and TRBJ2-7, with D possibly being TRBD1 (6 bases). Deletions cut 5 bases from V and 3 bases from J, with 12 bases between. In germline, CDR1 is SGHRS, CDR2 YFSETQ. The CDR3 length is 13 residues. CDR3 region: CASSLGQSYEQYF. The CDR3 DNA follows: TGCGCCAGCAGTCTCGGACAGAGCTACGAGCAGTACTTC.

The chain has TRBV6-6 and TRBJ1-4; 10 bases are shared with TRBD1. The germline gives CDR1 MNHNY, CDR2 SVGAGI (reference sequence). The CDR3 extends over 15 amino acids. The trim removed 5 bases at V and 8 bases at J, leaving 8 bases unmatched. The CDR3 DNA reads TGTGCCAGCAGTGCCGGGACAGGGGTAGGAGAAAAACTGTTTTTT. This translates into CASSAGTGVGEKLFF.

The chain employs TRBV5-4 and TRBJ2-4; D is undetermined. Trimming removed 4 bases at V and 0 bases at J, with 14 bases between. CDR3 length: 16 residues. Germline CDR1 reads SGHNT; CDR2 reads YYREEE (reference sequence). The chain's CDR3 is CASSPTGDLAKNIQYF. The CDR3 DNA follows: TGTGCCAGCAGCCCGACGGGTGACCTAGCCAAAAACATTCAGTACTTC.

The chain carries TRBV4-3 and TRBJ2-7; tentatively, D is TRBD2 (6 bases). CDR3 length equals 14 residues. CDR1 and CDR2 (germline): LGHNA, YSLEER. V shed 0 bases and J shed 8 bases, with 14 bases lying between them. The CDR3 nucleotides read TGCGCCAGCAGCCAAGAGGGCGTTGCGGGGAAGCAGTACTTC. Protein: CASSQEGVAGKQYF.

The chain couples TRBV7-3 to TRBJ2-4, with 7 bases aligning to TRBD1. Losses at the gene ends were 5 bases for V and 0 bases for J; bases not matched to a gene: 19. Germline assignment: CDR1 SGHTA and CDR2 FQGTGA. CDR3 size: 20 residues. The DNA for the CDR3 is TGTGCCAGCAGCGCCGATTACAGGGGCGGACTCAATTTAGCCAAAAACATTCAGTACTTC. This translates into CASSADYRGGLNLAKNIQYF.

In the case of this clone: Within the sample, other DNA sequences also encode this same CDR3. This rearrangement joins TRBV18 to TRBJ1-2; D possibly corresponds to TRBD1 (5 bases). The CDR3 is made up of 12 amino acids. CDR1 is KGHSH and CDR2 is LQKENI in the germline V gene. Trimming stripped 3 bases from V and 4 bases from J, with 6 bases between. In nucleotides, the CDR3 is TGTGCCAGCTCACCCGACAGCTATGGCTACACCTTC. This encodes CASSPDSYGYTF.

The J gene is TRBJ2-2, the V gene TRBV6-5, with D maybe TRBD2 (5 bases). CDR3 length: 16 residues. Per the germline V gene, CDR1 is MNHEY and CDR2 is SVGAGI. V lost 2 bases and J 4 bases, leaving 14 bases between the germline ends. The CDR3 DNA is TGTGCCAGCAGTTACCGAACGGGAAGGGCCACCGGGGAGCTGTTTTTT. Translation gives CASSYRTGRATGELFF.

The chain uses TRBV6-5 and TRBJ1-2; no definite D call. With 6 bases removed from V and 7 bases from J, the gap between germline ends came to 15 bases. The germline V gene has CDR1 MNHEY and CDR2 SVGAGI. The CDR3 covers 13 residues. CDR3 protein: CASRTISGSGYTF. CDR3 DNA sequence: TGTGCCAGCAGGACGATTTCAGGTTCTGGCTACACCTTC.

This chain joins TRBV7-6 and TRBJ2-1; 14 bases fit TRBD2. This CDR3 comprises 16 residues. Looked up from germline, CDR1 is SGHVS and CDR2 is FNYEAQ. Trimming took 3 bases from V and 7 from J; bases not matched to a gene: 5. The CDR3 bases are TGTGCCAGCAGCTTGGGGACTAGCGGGGGTATGAATGAGCAGTTCTTC. Amino acids: CASSLGTSGGMNEQFF.

The V and J genes are TRBV14 and TRBJ1-1, with D unclear. Germline CDR1 reads SGHDN; CDR2 reads FVKESK. The CDR3 consists of 14 residues. V was clipped by 4 bases and J by 1 base, with 10 bases between them. The CDR3 is CASSPKAGNTEAFF. The CDR3 bases are TGTGCCAGCAGCCCCAAAGCGGGGAACACTGAAGCTTTCTTT.

The rearrangement links TRBV28 to TRBJ2-7; possible D gene TRBD2, 5 bases. Trimming pared 6 bases from V and 3 bases from J, leaving 9 bases between. Germline loops: CDR1 MDHEN, CDR2 SYDVKM. CDR3 length: 12 residues. CDR3 nucleotides: TGTGCCAGCAGGGACTTACACTACGAGCAGTACTTC. Translation: CASRDLHYEQYF.

The rearrangement joins TRBV30 to TRBJ2-1, with 8 nucleotides matching TRBD2. The V segment lost 5 bases and the J segment 2 bases; nucleotides outside the gene matches: 5. The CDR3 is made up of 14 amino acids. Per germline, CDR1 GTSNPN and CDR2 SVGIG (reference sequence). In nucleotides, the CDR3 is TGTGCCTGGGAAATAGCGGGAACCTACAATGAGCAGTTCTTC. This sequence encodes CAWEIAGTYNEQFF. The full variable domain, in which reference TRBV30 and TRBJ2-1 provide the parts outside the CDR3, is SQTIHQWPATLVQPVGSPLSLECTVEGTSNPNLYWYRQAAGRGLQLLFYSVGIGQISSEVPQNLSASRPQDRQFILSSKKLLLSDSGFYLCAWEIAGTYNEQFFGPGTRLTVL.